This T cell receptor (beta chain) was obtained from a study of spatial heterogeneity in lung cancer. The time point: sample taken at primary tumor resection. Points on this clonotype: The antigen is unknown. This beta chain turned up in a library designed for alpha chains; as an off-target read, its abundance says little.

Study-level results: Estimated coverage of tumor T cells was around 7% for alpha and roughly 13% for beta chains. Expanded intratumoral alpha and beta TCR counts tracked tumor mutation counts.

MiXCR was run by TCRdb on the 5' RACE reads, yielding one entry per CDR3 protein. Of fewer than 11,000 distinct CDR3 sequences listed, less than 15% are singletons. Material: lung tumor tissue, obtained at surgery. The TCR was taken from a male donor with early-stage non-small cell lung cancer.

CDR3 region: CASSQEQGTLNTGELFF. CDR3 nucleotide sequence: TGCGCCAGCAGCCAAGAACAGGGAACACTGAACACCGGGGAGCTGTTTTTT. The rearrangement uses TRBV4-1 and TRBJ2-2; D is possibly TRBD1 (6 bases). V dropped 0 bases and J dropped 1 base, with 12 bases sitting between them. In germline, CDR1 is MGHRA, CDR2 YSYEKL. The CDR3 covers 17 residues.